These T cell receptor beta chains were read from a single sample in a study of low-dose radiotherapy and immunotherapy resistance in tumors. MiXCR was run by TCRdb on the reads, yielding one entry per CDR3 protein. The top ten clones hold about 1.3% of a sample with tens of thousands of distinct CDR3 sequences, around 17% of them seen once. This specimen consisted of PBMCs, obtained after low-dose radiotherapy plus immunotherapy. The receptors originated from a male donor with prostate cancer. The CDR3 runs from the conserved cysteine through the conserved F or W. The D gene is left open where the match is weak. Clone sizes are given selectively: once, few, many, or a class where the clone is expanded.

j_call clone_size d_call v_call cdr3_nt cdr3_aa
TRBJ2-1 many NA TRBV28 TGTGCCAGCAGTTTCGGGGCTTCTCCAACTGAGCAGTTCTTC CASSFGASPTEQFF
TRBJ2-3 many NA TRBV5-1 TGCGCCAGCAGCTTGTTCATGGGTAGCACAGATACGCAGTATTTT CASSLFMGSTDTQYF
TRBJ2-3 few NA TRBV7-2 TGTGCCAGCAGTTCTCCTGGGGCGGCCACAGATACGCAGTATTTT CASSSPGAATDTQYF
TRBJ1-5 many NA TRBV4-1 TGCGCCAGCAGCCAGGATTTGTATAGCAATCAGCCCCAGCATTTT CASSQDLYSNQPQHF
TRBJ2-7 many TRBD2 TRBV9 TGTGCCAGCAGCCACAGCGGGGGAGGTAACGAGCAGTACTTC CASSHSGGGNEQYF
TRBJ1-5 many NA TRBV12-3/TRBV12-4 TGTGCCAGCAGTTTAGCGCCAGGGTCCAATCAGCCCCAGCATTTT CASSLAPGSNQPQHF
TRBJ2-7 NA NA TRBV12-5 TGTGCTAGTGGTTCTCCCCGGGACGGACAAATTCGAGAGCAGTACTTC CASGSPRDGQIREQYF
TRBJ2-3 many NA TRBV7-2 TGTGCCAGCAGCCATCCTGAGCCCGCCAGTGCGCAGTATTTT CASSHPEPASAQYF
TRBJ2-2 many NA TRBV28 TGTGCCAGCAGTCTAGGGGAAGCCGGGGAGCTGTTTTTT CASSLGEAGELFF
TRBJ2-2 many NA TRBV7-2 TGTGCCAGCAGCTTAGACGGGAGTCGCGCCGGGGAGCTGTTTTTT CASSLDGSRAGELFF
TRBJ2-1 many NA TRBV5-6 TGTGCCAGCAGCTTTCTTGCGGGAACTTCCTACAATGAGCAGTTCTTC CASSFLAGTSYNEQFF
TRBJ2-7 NA TRBD1 TRBV6-6 TGTGCCAGCAGTTACTCGACGGACAGGGGGAGGTACGAGCAGTACTTC CASSYSTDRGRYEQYF
TRBJ2-7 NA TRBD1 TRBV6-1 TGTGCCAGCGTCGGGACAGCCTCCTACGAGCAGTACTTC CASVGTASYEQYF
TRBJ2-1 many NA TRBV4-3 TGCGCCAGCAGCCCCCGCACTTTTGACAATGAGCAGTTCTTC CASSPRTFDNEQFF
TRBJ2-7 many NA TRBV4-3 TGCGCCAGCAGCCGATGGAGCGGATACGAGCAGTACTTC CASSRWSGYEQYF
TRBJ2-1 few TRBD2 TRBV19 TGTGCCAGTAGTGAGACTAGCGGGGCCTACAATGAGCAGTTCTTC CASSETSGAYNEQFF
TRBJ2-1 many NA TRBV7-2 TGTGCCAGCAGCTTAAATTTTGCGGGGGCTGCCCAGTTCTTC CASSLNFAGAAQFF
TRBJ1-1 many TRBD1 TRBV30 TGTGCCTGGTGCCGACAGGGCGGCACTGAAGCTTTCTTT CAWCRQGGTEAFF
TRBJ2-1 many TRBD2 TRBV24-1 TGTGCCACCAGTCTAGCGGGACCATACAATGAGCAGTTCTTC CATSLAGPYNEQFF
TRBJ1-1 NA NA TRBV12-3/TRBV12-4 TGTGCCAGCAGTTTCAGGGGAGAGGGGAACACTGAAGCTTTCTTT CASSFRGEGNTEAFF
TRBJ1-2 many NA TRBV5-6 TGTGCCAGCAGCTTGGAAGGGGTTTCTAACTATGGCTACACCTTC CASSLEGVSNYGYTF
TRBJ2-7 once NA TRBV5-1 TGCGCCAGCAGCCTGCGGGCACCGTACGAGCAGCACTTC CASSLRAPYEQHF
TRBJ2-3 few TRBD2 TRBV9 TGTGCCAGCAGCGTAGGATTGGCGGGAGGGCTCACAGATACGCAGTATTTT CASSVGLAGGLTDTQYF
TRBJ2-5 NA NA TRBV6-8 TGTGCCAGCAGAACAGGGCCCCAAGAGACCCAGTACTTC CASRTGPQETQYF
TRBJ2-3 many TRBD1 TRBV20-1 TGCAGTGCTAGGGTCGGGACAGGGTCAGATACGCAGTATTTT CSARVGTGSDTQYF
TRBJ2-4 NA TRBD2 TRBV12-3/TRBV12-4 TGTGCCAGCAGTGGGACTAGCGGGAGAGGAAACATTCAGTACTTC CASSGTSGRGNIQYF
TRBJ2-5 many NA TRBV12-3/TRBV12-4 TGTGCCAGCACAGAGGGAGCAGAGACCCAGTACTTC CASTEGAETQYF
TRBJ2-7 many TRBD2 TRBV3-1 TGTGCCAGCAAAGGCGGGAGCTCCTACGAGCAGTACTTC CASKGGSSYEQYF
TRBJ2-2 many TRBD2 TRBV7-2 TGTGCCAGCAGCTTAGGAGGGCTAGCGGGAGCGGCCGGGGAGCTGTTTTTT CASSLGGLAGAAGELFF
TRBJ2-7 many TRBD2 TRBV20-1 TGCAGTGCTATAACCGGGACTAGCGGGAGAGGGGAGTACTTC CSAITGTSGRGEYF
TRBJ1-3 NA NA TRBV6-1 TGTGCCAGCAAATCGTCGCCCGGCCTCACCATATATTTT CASKSSPGLTIYF
TRBJ2-7 many TRBD2 TRBV4-1 TGCGCCAGCAGCCAAGCGCCCCCGGGACTAGTCTTGACCGAGCAGTACTTC CASSQAPPGLVLTEQYF
TRBJ1-4 many NA TRBV29-1 TGCAGCGTGCTGACAAATGGGGGGTACGCAACTAATGAAAAACTGTTTTTT CSVLTNGGYATNEKLFF
TRBJ2-3 many TRBD1 TRBV5-1 TGCGCCAGCAGCTTGGGACAGGGGGCTGGAGATACGCAGTATTTT CASSLGQGAGDTQYF
TRBJ2-3 many NA TRBV6-2/TRBV6-3 TGTGCCAGCAGTTACTCGAACAGGGCAGATACGCAGTATTTT CASSYSNRADTQYF
TRBJ2-1 NA NA TRBV20-1 TGCAGTGTCCCAGTCTACAATGAGCAGTTCTTC CSVPVYNEQFF
TRBJ2-2 many NA TRBV19 TGTGCCAGTAGTATTCCGGGGCTAACGAACACCGGGGAGCTGTTTTTT CASSIPGLTNTGELFF
TRBJ2-1 many TRBD2 TRBV7-9 TGTGCCAGCAGCACCGGACTAGCGGTAATCAATGAGCAGTTCTTC CASSTGLAVINEQFF
TRBJ2-3 NA TRBD2 TRBV11-2 TGTGCCAGCAGCTCGGGACTAGCGGTCACAGATACGCAGTATTTT CASSSGLAVTDTQYF
TRBJ2-1 many TRBD1 TRBV12-3/TRBV12-4 TGTGCCAGCAGTTTGGGGACCGGGACAGGGTACAATGAGCAGTTCTTC CASSLGTGTGYNEQFF
TRBJ1-4 many TRBD1 TRBV28 TGTGCCAGCTGGGGACAGGGGTTGGGGGAACTGTTTTTT CASWGQGLGELFF
TRBJ1-5 NA NA TRBV12-3/TRBV12-4 TGTGCCAGCAGTTTAGAGACCTGGGGCGGGGTTCAGCCCCAGCATTTT CASSLETWGGVQPQHF